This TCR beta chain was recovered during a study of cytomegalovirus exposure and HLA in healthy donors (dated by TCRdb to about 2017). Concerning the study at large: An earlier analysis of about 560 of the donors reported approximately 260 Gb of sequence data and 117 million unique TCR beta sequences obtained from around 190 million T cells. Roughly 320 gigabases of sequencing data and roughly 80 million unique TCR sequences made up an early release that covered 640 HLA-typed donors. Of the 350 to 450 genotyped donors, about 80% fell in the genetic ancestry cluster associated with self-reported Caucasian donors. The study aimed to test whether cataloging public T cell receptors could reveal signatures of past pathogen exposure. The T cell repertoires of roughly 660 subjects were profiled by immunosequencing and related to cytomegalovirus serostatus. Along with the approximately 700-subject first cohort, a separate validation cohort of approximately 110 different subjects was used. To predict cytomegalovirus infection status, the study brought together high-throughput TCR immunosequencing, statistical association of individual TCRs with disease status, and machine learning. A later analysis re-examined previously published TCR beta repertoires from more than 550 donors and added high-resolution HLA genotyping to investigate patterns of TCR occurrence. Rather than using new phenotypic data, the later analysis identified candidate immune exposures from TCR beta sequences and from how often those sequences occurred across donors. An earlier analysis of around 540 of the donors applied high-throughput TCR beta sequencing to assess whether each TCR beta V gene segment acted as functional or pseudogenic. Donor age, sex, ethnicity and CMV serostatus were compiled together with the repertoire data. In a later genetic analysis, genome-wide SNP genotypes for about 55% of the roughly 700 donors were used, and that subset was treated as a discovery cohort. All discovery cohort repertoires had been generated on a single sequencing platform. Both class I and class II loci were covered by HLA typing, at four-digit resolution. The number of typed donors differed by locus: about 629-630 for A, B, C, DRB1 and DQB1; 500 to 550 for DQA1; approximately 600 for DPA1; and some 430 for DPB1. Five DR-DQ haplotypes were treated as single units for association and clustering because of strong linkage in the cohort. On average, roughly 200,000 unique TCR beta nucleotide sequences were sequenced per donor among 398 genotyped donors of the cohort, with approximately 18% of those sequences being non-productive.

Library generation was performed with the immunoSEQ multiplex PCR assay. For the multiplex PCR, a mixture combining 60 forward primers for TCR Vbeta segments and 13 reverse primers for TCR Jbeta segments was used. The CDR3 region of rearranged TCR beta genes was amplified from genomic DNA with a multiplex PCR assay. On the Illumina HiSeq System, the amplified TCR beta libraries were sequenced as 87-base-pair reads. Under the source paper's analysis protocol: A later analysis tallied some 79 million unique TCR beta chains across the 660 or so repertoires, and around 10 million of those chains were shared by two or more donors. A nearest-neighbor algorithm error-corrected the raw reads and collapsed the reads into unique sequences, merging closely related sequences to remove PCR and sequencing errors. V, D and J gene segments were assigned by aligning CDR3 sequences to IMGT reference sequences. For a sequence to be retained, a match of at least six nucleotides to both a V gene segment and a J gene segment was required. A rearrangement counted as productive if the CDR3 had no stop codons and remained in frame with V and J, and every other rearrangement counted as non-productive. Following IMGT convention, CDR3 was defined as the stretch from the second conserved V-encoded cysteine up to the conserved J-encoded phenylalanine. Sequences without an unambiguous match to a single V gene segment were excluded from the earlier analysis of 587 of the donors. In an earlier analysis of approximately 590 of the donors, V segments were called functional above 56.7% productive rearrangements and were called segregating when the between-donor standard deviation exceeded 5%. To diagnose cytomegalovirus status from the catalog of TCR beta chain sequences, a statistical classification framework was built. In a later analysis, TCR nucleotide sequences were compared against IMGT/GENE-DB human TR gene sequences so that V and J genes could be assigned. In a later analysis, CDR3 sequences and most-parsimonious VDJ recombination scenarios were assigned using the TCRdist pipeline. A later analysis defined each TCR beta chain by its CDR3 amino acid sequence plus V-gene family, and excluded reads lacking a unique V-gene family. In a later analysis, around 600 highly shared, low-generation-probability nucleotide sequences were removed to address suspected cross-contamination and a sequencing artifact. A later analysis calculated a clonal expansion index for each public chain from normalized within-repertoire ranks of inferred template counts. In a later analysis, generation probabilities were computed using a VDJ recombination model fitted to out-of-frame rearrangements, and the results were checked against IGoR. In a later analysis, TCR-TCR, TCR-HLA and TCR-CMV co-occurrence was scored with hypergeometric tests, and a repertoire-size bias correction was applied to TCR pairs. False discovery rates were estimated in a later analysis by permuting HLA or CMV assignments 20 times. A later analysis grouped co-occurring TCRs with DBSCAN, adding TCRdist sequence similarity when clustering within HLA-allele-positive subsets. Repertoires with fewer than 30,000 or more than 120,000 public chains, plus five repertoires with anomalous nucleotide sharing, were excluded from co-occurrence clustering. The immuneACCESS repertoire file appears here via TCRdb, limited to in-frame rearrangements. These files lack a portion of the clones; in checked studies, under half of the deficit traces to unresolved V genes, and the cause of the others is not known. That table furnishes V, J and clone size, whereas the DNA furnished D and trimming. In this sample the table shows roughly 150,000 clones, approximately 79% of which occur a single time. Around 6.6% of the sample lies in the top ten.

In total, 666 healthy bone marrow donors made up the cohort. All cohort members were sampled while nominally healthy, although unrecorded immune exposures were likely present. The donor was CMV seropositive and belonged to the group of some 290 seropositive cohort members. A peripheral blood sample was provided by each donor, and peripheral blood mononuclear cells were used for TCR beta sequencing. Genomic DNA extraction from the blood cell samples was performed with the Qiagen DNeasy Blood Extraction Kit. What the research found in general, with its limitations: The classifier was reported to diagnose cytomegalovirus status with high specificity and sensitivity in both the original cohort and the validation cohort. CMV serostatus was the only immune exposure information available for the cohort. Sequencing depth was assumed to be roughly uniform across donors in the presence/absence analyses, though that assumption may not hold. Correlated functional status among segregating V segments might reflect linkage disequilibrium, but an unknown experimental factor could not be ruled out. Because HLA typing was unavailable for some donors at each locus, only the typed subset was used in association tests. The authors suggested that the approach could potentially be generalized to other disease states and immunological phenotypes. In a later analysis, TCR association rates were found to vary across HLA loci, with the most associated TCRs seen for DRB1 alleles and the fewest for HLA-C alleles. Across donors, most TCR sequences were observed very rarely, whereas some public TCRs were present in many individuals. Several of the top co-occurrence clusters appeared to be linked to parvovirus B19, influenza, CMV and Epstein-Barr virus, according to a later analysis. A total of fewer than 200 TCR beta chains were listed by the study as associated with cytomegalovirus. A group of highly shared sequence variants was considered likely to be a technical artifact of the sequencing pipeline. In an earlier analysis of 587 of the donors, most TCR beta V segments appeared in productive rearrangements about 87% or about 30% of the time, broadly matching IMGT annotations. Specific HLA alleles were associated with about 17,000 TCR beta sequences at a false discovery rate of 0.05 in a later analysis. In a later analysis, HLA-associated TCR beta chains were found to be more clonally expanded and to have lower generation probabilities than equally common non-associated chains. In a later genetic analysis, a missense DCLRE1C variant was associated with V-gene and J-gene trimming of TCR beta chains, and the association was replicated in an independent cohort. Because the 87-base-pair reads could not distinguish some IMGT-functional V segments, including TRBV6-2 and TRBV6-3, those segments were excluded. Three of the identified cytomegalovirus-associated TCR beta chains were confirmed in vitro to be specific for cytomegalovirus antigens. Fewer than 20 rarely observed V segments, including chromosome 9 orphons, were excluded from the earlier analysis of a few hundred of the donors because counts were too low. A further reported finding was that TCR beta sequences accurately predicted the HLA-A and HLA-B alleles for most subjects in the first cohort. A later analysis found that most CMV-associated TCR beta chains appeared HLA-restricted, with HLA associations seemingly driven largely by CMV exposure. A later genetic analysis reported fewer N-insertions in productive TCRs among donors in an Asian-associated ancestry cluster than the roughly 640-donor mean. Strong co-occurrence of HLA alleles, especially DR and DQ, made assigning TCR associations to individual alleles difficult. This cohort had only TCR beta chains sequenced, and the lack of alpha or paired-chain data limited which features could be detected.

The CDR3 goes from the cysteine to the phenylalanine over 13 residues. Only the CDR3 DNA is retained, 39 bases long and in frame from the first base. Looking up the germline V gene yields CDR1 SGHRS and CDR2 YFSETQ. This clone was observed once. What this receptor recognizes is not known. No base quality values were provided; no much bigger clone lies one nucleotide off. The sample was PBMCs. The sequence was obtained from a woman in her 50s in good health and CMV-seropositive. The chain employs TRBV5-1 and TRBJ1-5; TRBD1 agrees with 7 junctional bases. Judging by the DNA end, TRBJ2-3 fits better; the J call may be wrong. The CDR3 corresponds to CASSLGQGQPQYF. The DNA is TGCGCCAGCAGCTTGGGACAGGGTCAGCCCCAGTATTTT.